The clone carrying this TCR beta chain occurred once. The assay was immunoSEQ multiplex PCR, and TCRdb's table has in-frame clones only and misses some. In the table there are approximately 360,000 clones, about 90% of which are singletons. The sample belongs to a study of blood T cell repertoires in COVID-19. Study information: All recovered Cohort 3 donors got two negative PCRs, got clearance, or saw symptom resolution. Italy, Spain and the United States were the sources of the convalescent and acute COVID-19 samples.

Participant ages covered roughly 18 to 90 years across 24 US areas. Assignments of participants to cohorts depended upon their own reported clinical history. There are 14 residues in the CDR3. V was clipped by 1 base and J by 7 bases, with 16 bases between them. Germline CDR1 and CDR2: GTSNPN and SVGIG (reference sequence). Source material: PBMCs or T cells enriched from blood (not recorded which). The receptor was isolated from a middle-aged man in a cohort exposed to, infected with or recovered from COVID-19 (not recorded which). The J gene is TRBJ1-2, the V gene TRBV30, with D perhaps matching TRBD1 (5 bases). In DNA form, the CDR3 reads TGTGCCTGGAGTGGTACAGGATTTGGTGGTGGCTACACCTTC. Protein: CAWSGTGFGGGYTF.